The 26 T cell receptor beta chains below were found in one sample sequenced in a study of blood T cells in healthy people across ages. A second PCR, run for roughly 6 to 11 cycles, used a sample-barcoded 5' primer plus a J-beta primer mix. TCRdb re-derived calls from the 5' RACE reads in MiXCR, one entry per CDR3 protein. The sample shows hundreds of thousands of distinct CDR3 sequences, around 54% of them seen only once. The specimen sequenced was blood. The receptors were sampled from a man between 60 and 70 years old in good health.

A few counts support this clonotype. J is TRBJ2-7 and V is TRBV29-1; 10 bases are shared with TRBD2. CDR1 and CDR2 (germline): SQVTM, ANQGSEA. This CDR3 contains 17 residues. V lost 0 bases to trimming and J lost 7 bases; unmatched junction nucleotides: 15. The CDR3 DNA is TGCAGCGTTGAAGATCCAGATCGGAGCGGGGGGGTGAGTGAGCAGTACTTC. Translating gives CSVEDPDRSGGVSEQYF.

The gene calls are TRBV12-3 or TRBV12-4 and TRBJ1-2, with D maybe TRBD1 (6 bases). This CDR3 spans 14 amino acids. V shed 4 bases and J shed 6 bases, with 15 bases lying between them. CDR3 residues: CASSSGAGHNGYTF. CDR3 nucleotide sequence: TGTGCCAGCAGTTCGGGGGCAGGGCACAATGGCTACACCTTC.

The chain recombines TRBV2 with TRBJ1-6, with 7 bases lining up with TRBD1. The CDR3 is made up of 15 amino acids. Germline trimming cut 3 bases from V and 12 bases from J; bases unmatched to any gene: 11. In germline, CDR1 is SNHLY, CDR2 FYNNEI. DNA of the CDR3: TGTGCCAGCAGTGATCGGCAGGGGGTCCCTAAACCCCTCCACTTT. Translated: CASSDRQGVPKPLHF.

The rearrangement links TRBV7-2 to TRBJ2-5; D is perhaps TRBD2 (5 bases). The tail of the sequence fits TRBJ2-1 better, so the J call may be wrong. Germline V gene data show CDR1 as SGHTA and CDR2 as FQGNSA. The CDR3 totals 14 residues. As DNA, the CDR3 is TGTGCCAGCAGCCCAGCGGCGAAACAAGAGACCCAGTTCTTC. Its translation: CASSPAAKQETQFF.

This chain connects TRBV7-9 to TRBJ1-1; possible D gene TRBD1, 5 bases. Trimming pared 1 base from V and 5 bases from J, leaving 14 bases between. This CDR3 spans 15 amino acids. Germline-derived CDR1 and CDR2 are SEHNR and FQNEAQ (reference sequence). The CDR3 loop is CASSLVRGGGTEAFF. In DNA, the CDR3 is TGTGCCAGCAGCTTAGTACGGGGCGGGGGGACTGAAGCTTTCTTT.

This clonotype was counted once. The chain carries TRBV20-1 and TRBJ2-2; possibly TRBD2 for D (6 bases). Germline CDR1 is DFQATT and CDR2 is SNEGSKA (reference sequence). The ends were cut back, 6 bases at V and 7 bases at J, with 21 bases in the middle. This CDR3 region has 15 residues. CDR3 protein: CSAMVGGSSVGELFF. The CDR3 DNA reads as TGCAGTGCGATGGTGGGAGGATCCTCGGTCGGGGAGCTGTTTTTT.

The chain is built from TRBV7-8 and TRBJ2-3; the match to TRBD2 covers 7 bases. V dropped 4 bases and J dropped 6; count of bases not matched to a gene: 7. The CDR3 has 14 residues. CDR1 SGHVS and CDR2 FQNEAQ come from the germline V gene. The CDR3 region has the DNA TGTGCCAGCAGCTCCGGACTAGAATGGGATACGCAGTATTTT. Its translation is CASSSGLEWDTQYF.

This rearrangement joins TRBV25-1 to TRBJ2-5, with D possibly TRBD2 on 5 matching bases. Trimming shortened V by 0 bases and J by 1 base, and 9 bases separated the two germline ends. The CDR3 runs 15 residues. Germline assignment: CDR1 MGHDK and CDR2 SYGVNS. The CDR3: CASSEYGSAQETQYF. DNA for the CDR3: TGTGCCAGCAGTGAATATGGGAGTGCCCAAGAGACCCAGTACTTC. Supplemented by reference TRBV25-1 and TRBJ2-5, the full variable domain reads EADIYQTPRYLVIGTGKKITLECSQTMGHDKMYWYQQDPGMELHLIHYSYGVNSTEKGDLSSESTVSRIRTEHFPLTLESARPSHTSQYLCASSEYGSAQETQYFGPGTRLLVL.

In this sample, this clonotype turned up once. The V and J genes are TRBV20-1 and TRBJ1-5; no clear D. Trimming removed 6 bases from V and 2 bases from J, with 14 bases in between. The CDR3 extends over 14 amino acids. Germline CDR1 reads DFQATT; CDR2 reads SNEGSKA (reference sequence). The CDR3 DNA reads as TGCAGTGCCCGGCGGGGTCAGGGCAATCAGCCCCAGCATTTT. Translated: CSARRGQGNQPQHF.

V is TRBV6-5 and J is TRBJ1-2; TRBD1 matches 8 bases. CDR3 size: 18 residues. The trim removed 0 bases at V and 6 bases at J, leaving 15 bases unmatched. Germline CDR1 and CDR2: MNHEY and SVGAGI. The CDR3 loop reads CASSYSKGTGRIPHGYTF. The CDR3 DNA reads as TGTGCCAGCAGTTACTCGAAAGGGACAGGCAGAATCCCCCATGGCTACACCTTC.

This clonotype was observed a few times. The chain employs TRBV29-1 and TRBJ1-2; the D is unclear. CDR3 size: 13 residues. The V end lost 6 bases, the J end lost 8 bases, and 19 bases lay between the germline ends. CDR1 and CDR2 from the germline V gene are SQVTM and ANQGSEA. In DNA form, the CDR3 reads TGCAGCGTCGGGCTGGGCGTACCAGACGGCTACACCTTC. As protein: CSVGLGVPDGYTF.

In the case of this clonotype: At one boundary the junction diverges from the germline segment, which might be a read error. This sequence joins TRBV7-9 and TRBJ2-3; tentatively, D is TRBD2 (5 bases). Per the germline V gene, CDR1 is SEHNR and CDR2 is FQNEAQ (reference sequence). This CDR3 region has 12 residues. CDR3 DNA: TGTGTCAGCAGCTTAGGACTCGATACGCAGTATTTT. Protein product: CVSSLGLDTQYF. Full variable domain (outside the CDR3, taken from reference TRBV7-9 and TRBJ2-3): DTGVSQNPRHKITKRGQNVTFRCDPISEHNRLYWYRQTLGQGPEFLTYFQNEAQLEKSRLLSDRFSAERPKGSFSTLEIQRTEQGDSAMYLCVSSLGLDTQYFGPGTRLTVL.

This clonotype has just a few counts. The V call is TRBV6-1, the J call TRBJ1-2; D may be TRBD1 (6 bases). V was cut by 5 bases and J by 0 bases, with 10 bases left in between. CDR1 and CDR2 (germline): MNHNS, SASEGT. This CDR3 region has 14 residues. CDR3 sequence reads: CASSQNRANYGYTF. The CDR3 region has the DNA TGTGCCAGCAGTCAGAACAGGGCTAACTATGGCTACACCTTC.

V and J are TRBV28 and TRBJ1-2; a weak D match, TRBD1 (6 bases). V lost 7 bases and J lost 8, with 14 bases in between. The CDR3 is 12 residues long. Germline values: CDR1 MDHEN, CDR2 SYDVKM. The CDR3 protein is CASKAGAGGYTF. The CDR3 nucleotides read TGTGCCAGCAAGGCAGGGGCGGGAGGCTACACCTTC.

This rearrangement joins TRBV6-6 to TRBJ2-3; no definite D call. CDR3 length equals 13 residues. CDR1 and CDR2 (germline): MNHNY, SVGAGI (reference sequence). The V gene lost 6 bases and the J gene lost 2 bases, with 9 bases spanning the gap. This CDR3 reads CASRVTDTDTQYF. Here the CDR3 DNA reads TGTGCCAGCAGGGTAACAGACACAGATACGCAGTATTTT.

The chain has TRBV29-1 and TRBJ2-1, with D uncertain. This CDR3 has 14 residues. Germline loops: CDR1 SQVTM, CDR2 ANQGSEA. V gave up 4 bases and J gave up 4 bases, with 14 bases separating them. CDR3 DNA: TGCAGCGTTGGGCCGCTGGCAGGTTACAATGAGCAGTTCTTC. This sequence encodes CSVGPLAGYNEQFF.

CDR3 in DNA: TGCAGTGCTAGTTTCCAGAGGGATCAGCCCCAGCATTTT. Protein: CSASFQRDQPQHF. The chain uses TRBV20-1 and TRBJ1-5; no clear D gene. V lost 3 bases and J 5 bases, leaving 11 bases between the germline ends. Germline V CDR1 and CDR2: DFQATT, SNEGSKA (reference sequence). The length of the CDR3 is 13 residues.

This clonotype was picked up a small number of times. The rearrangement joins TRBV20-1 to TRBJ2-3; 8 nucleotides agree with TRBD2. CDR3 length equals 15 residues. CDR1 is DFQATT and CDR2 is SNEGSKA in the germline V gene (reference sequence). The trim removed 1 base at V and 4 bases at J, leaving 7 bases unmatched. CDR3 residues: CSARVGLAGSDTQYF. CDR3 coding DNA: TGCAGTGCTAGAGTAGGGCTAGCGGGTTCAGATACGCAGTATTTT.

This clonotype was seen a few times. The V call is TRBV12-5, the J call TRBJ2-5; tentatively, D is TRBD1 or TRBD2 (5 bases each). V lost 6 bases, J lost 3 bases, and 8 bases lay in between. The CDR3 extends over 12 amino acids. Germline assignment: CDR1 LGHNT and CDR2 FRNRAP. The CDR3 DNA reads TGTGCTAGTGGCTGGGGGAAAGAGACCCAGTACTTC. Encoded protein: CASGWGKETQYF.

This clonotype was picked up one time. This sequence joins TRBV2 and TRBJ2-5; the match to TRBD2 covers 13 bases. Germline lookup yields CDR1 SNHLY and CDR2 FYNNEI. There are 16 residues in the CDR3. Unmatched junction bases numbered 9, after V lost 6 bases and J lost 5 bases. The CDR3 loop is CASRGTSGGARETQYF. The CDR3, as DNA: TGTGCCAGCAGGGGTACTAGCGGGGGGGCCCGGGAGACCCAGTACTTC.

The V call is TRBV12-3 or TRBV12-4, the J call TRBJ1-2; 7 nucleotides align to TRBD1. V trimming: 2 bases; J trimming: 10 bases; junction bases outside the gene matches: 10. This CDR3 is 14 amino acids long. The CDR3 loop is CASSLNGGRGLYTF. In DNA form, the CDR3 reads TGTGCCAGCAGTTTAAATGGGGGAAGGGGGCTCTACACCTTC.

The rearrangement uses TRBV20-1 and TRBJ2-5; D is ambiguous. The CDR3 consists of 12 residues. With 7 bases removed from V and 1 base from J, the gap between germline ends came to 10 bases. Germline V gene sequence: CDR1 DFQATT, CDR2 SNEGSKA (reference sequence). The CDR3 sequence is CSVSGLQETQYF. The DNA for the CDR3 is TGCAGTGTTTCGGGCCTCCAAGAGACCCAGTACTTC.

In its sample, this clonotype was seen once. Possible read error: a much larger clone is one base away. The chain joins TRBV7-2 to TRBJ2-1, with 8 bases identical to TRBD2. The J call may be mistaken, given a closer DNA end match to TRBJ2-7. The CDR3 has 17 residues. Germline CDR1 is SGHTA and CDR2 is FQGNSA. The CDR3 loop is CASSPRARGDSYNEQYF. CDR3 DNA: TGTGCCAGCAGCCCCAGGGCGCGGGGGGACTCCTACAATGAGCAGTACTTC.

J is TRBJ2-5 and V is TRBV12-3 or TRBV12-4, with 7 nucleotides matching TRBD2. V shed 6 bases, J shed 4 bases, and the junction held 8 bases outside the gene matches. The CDR3 totals 14 residues. For the CDR3, the DNA is TGTGCCAGCAGACCCCTCGGGGAGGGAGAGACCCAGTACTTC. Its translation: CASRPLGEGETQYF.

The gene calls are TRBV6-1 and TRBJ2-5; TRBD1 matches 7 bases. The CDR3 is 15 amino acids. Looked up from germline, CDR1 is MNHNS and CDR2 is SASEGT. Trimming removed 1 base from V and 3 bases from J; junction bases left unmatched: 5. The CDR3 DNA is TGTGCCAGCAGTGAAGTTAGGGGGCGGAAAGAGACCCAGTACTTC. Its translation is CASSEVRGRKETQYF.

This chain connects TRBV6-2 or TRBV6-3 to TRBJ2-4; a weak D match, TRBD1 (5 bases). The CDR3 length is 15 residues. Trimming cost V 5 bases and J 4 bases, with 15 bases left between them. The germline V gene encodes CDR1 MNHEY and CDR2 SVGEGT. The CDR3 bases are TGTGCCAGCAGTCGTGGACAAGACTCGAAAAACATTCAGTACTTC. Protein: CASSRGQDSKNIQYF.